The text below deals with one T cell receptor beta chain. Participants, about 18 to 100 years old, spanned around 26 US areas. Clinical histories supplied by participants themselves formed the basis of cohort assignment. Produced via immunoSEQ multiplex PCR; TCRdb's table is partial and in-frame only. The sample carries 300,000 to 400,000 clones, approximately 90% recorded once. The data belong to a study of blood T cell repertoires in COVID-19. Study as a whole: Sites across the United States, Italy and Spain contributed samples from acute and convalescent COVID-19. Nucleic acid was either cDNA or gDNA, and it came from T cells, B-cell-depleted T cells, or PBMCs.

The CDR3 loop spans 16 amino acids. V lost 4 bases and J 2 bases, leaving 15 bases between the germline ends. Germline loops: CDR1 SEHNR, CDR2 FQNEAQ (reference sequence). The receptor comes from a woman under 40 with acute COVID-19. The sequenced sample was PBMCs or T cells enriched from blood (not recorded which). V is TRBV7-9 and J is TRBJ1-5, with D unresolved. The CDR3 coding sequence is TGTGCCAGCAGCTCTAGCGGGTCTGGCGGCAATCAGCCCCAGCATTTT. Encoded protein: CASSSSGSGGNQPQHF.